A selection of T cell receptor beta chains follows, all from one sample in a study of immune cell composition in non-small cell lung cancer. Sequencing was performed with immunoSEQ multiplex PCR; in TCRdb, only in-frame clones are kept and a portion is missing. The table lists 7,500 to 10,000 clones, roughly two thirds of them singletons, with 20% to 25% in the top ten. What was sequenced was non-adjacent lung tissue. The receptors were sampled from a human donor with non-small cell lung cancer. The CDR3 runs from the conserved cysteine through the conserved F or W. The order of the fields is V gene, clone size, J gene, CDR3 protein. Rows may omit the clone size; those that give it use once, few, many or a size class.

V: TRBV4-1; size: -; J: TRBJ1-1; CDR3: CASSYSPDRGGLMNTEAFF
V: TRBV6-1; size: -; J: TRBJ1-1; CDR3: CASMVSGNTEAFF
V: TRBV27; size: -; J: TRBJ2-6; CDR3: CASSLFGTGDSGANVLTF
V: TRBV5-1; size: -; J: TRBJ1-3; CDR3: CASSSEPGQGFTGNTIYF
V: TRBV10-3; size: -; J: TRBJ1-2; CDR3: CAISEREGYGGYTF
V: TRBV13; size: -; J: TRBJ2-7; CDR3: CASSLGRGSYEQYF
V: TRBV7-8; size: -; J: TRBJ2-7; CDR3: CASTSTGDREQYF
V: TRBV14; size: -; J: TRBJ2-4; CDR3: CASSQGIGDSQYF
V: TRBV11-2; size: -; J: TRBJ2-7; CDR3: CASSHKLGEQYF
V: TRBV5-1; size: -; J: TRBJ2-7; CDR3: CASSFRDRTYEQYF
V: TRBV27; size: few; J: TRBJ1-2; CDR3: CASRDRVHGYTF
V: TRBV12-5; size: few; J: TRBJ1-6; CDR3: CASAPSSGYNSPLHF
V: TRBV19; size: -; J: TRBJ2-3; CDR3: CASSRDRDADTQYF
V: TRBV27; size: -; J: TRBJ2-3; CDR3: CASSPAARGGTDTQYF
V: TRBV21-1; size: -; J: TRBJ2-3; CDR3: CASSAWGQPHRTDTQYF
V: TRBV5-6; size: -; J: TRBJ2-7; CDR3: CASRTGSGEQYF
V: TRBV6-1; size: -; J: TRBJ2-5; CDR3: CASGTSLEETQYF
V: TRBV9; size: -; J: TRBJ1-4; CDR3: CASSSTGITTNEKLFF
V: TRBV27; size: -; J: TRBJ2-1; CDR3: CASSRLSYNEQFF
V: TRBV7-9; size: large; J: TRBJ1-1; CDR3: CASSPGPGRKTEAFF
V: TRBV11-3; size: -; J: TRBJ2-7; CDR3: CASSSQSRGEQYF
V: TRBV2; size: -; J: TRBJ2-1; CDR3: CASTAGGYNNEQFF
V: TRBV6-1; size: once; J: TRBJ2-2; CDR3: CASILGADTGELFF
V: TRBV6-5; size: -; J: TRBJ2-7; CDR3: CASSYSGQGGYEQYF
V: TRBV18; size: -; J: TRBJ1-5; CDR3: CASSPPITGGNQPQHF
V: TRBV2; size: few; J: TRBJ2-1; CDR3: CASNIQDNEQFF
V: TRBV7-8; size: few; J: TRBJ1-4; CDR3: CASSPLLQGKSNEKLFF
V: TRBV4-3; size: -; J: TRBJ2-1; CDR3: CASSQDRGDSSYNEQFF
V: TRBV19; size: few; J: TRBJ2-2; CDR3: CASSIQAGELFF
V: TRBV6-5; size: -; J: TRBJ1-5; CDR3: CASSSGQGNQPQHF
V: TRBV5-1; size: -; J: TRBJ2-3; CDR3: CASSPGSADTQYF
V: TRBV7-7; size: -; J: TRBJ2-1; CDR3: CASSLEGTGKNEQFF
V: TRBV4-3; size: -; J: TRBJ2-7; CDR3: CASSQVPGYEQYF
V: TRBV11-3; size: -; J: TRBJ2-1; CDR3: CASSLDRETYNEQFF
V: TRBV11-2; size: medium-sized; J: TRBJ1-6; CDR3: CASSLDWAPNSPLHF
V: TRBV19; size: -; J: TRBJ2-4; CDR3: CASTVAGGGNIQYF
V: TRBV5-1; size: -; J: TRBJ2-2; CDR3: CASSLGVFTGELFF
V: TRBV7-2; size: -; J: TRBJ1-1; CDR3: CASSLEGWSTEAFF
V: TRBV7-9; size: once; J: TRBJ2-1; CDR3: CASSFTAYNEQFF
V: TRBV9; size: -; J: TRBJ2-2; CDR3: CASSPRLAQPTGELFF
V: TRBV5-1; size: -; J: TRBJ2-5; CDR3: CASSLGEEETQYF
V: TRBV9; size: few; J: TRBJ1-1; CDR3: CASSVGWSGTGGWSDTEAFF
V: TRBV10-3; size: once; J: TRBJ1-2; CDR3: CAISDRQGENYGYTF
V: TRBV7-9; size: -; J: TRBJ2-7; CDR3: CASSSGLMSSYEQYF
V: TRBV5-6; size: -; J: TRBJ2-2; CDR3: CASSLGSSANTGELFF
V: TRBV7-9; size: -; J: TRBJ2-7; CDR3: CASSFGGVGEQYF
V: TRBV6-4; size: -; J: TRBJ1-2; CDR3: CASSANLRGGGYTF